Following are 28 T cell receptor beta chains from one sample sequenced in a study of CD8+CD57+ T cells in acquired aplastic anemia. CDR3 and TCR beta VDJ profiling relied on genomic DNA as the template. From the reads, TCRdb called clonotypes with MiXCR, one entry per CDR3 protein. The sample holds approximately 270,000 distinct CDR3 sequences, approximately 57% seen once. Sequenced input: sorted CD4+, CD8+, or CD8+CD57+ T cells (not recorded which) from PBMCs. All receptors derive from a human donor with severe aplastic anemia or a healthy control (not recorded which).

This clonotype appeared once. The chain combines TRBV24-1 with TRBJ2-3; TRBD2 might be the D (6 bases). Per the germline V gene, CDR1 is KGHDR and CDR2 is SFDVKD. The V and J ends lost 3 bases and 2 bases respectively, with 17 bases between them. The CDR3 spans 17 residues. This chain's CDR3 is CATSDPSAGLITDTQYF. CDR3 DNA: TGTGCCACCAGTGATCCCAGTGCGGGACTTATCACAGATACGCAGTATTTT.

J is TRBJ2-5 and V is TRBV7-3; D gene uncertain. V was trimmed by 5 bases and J by 4 bases, leaving 17 bases between them. CDR1 is SGHTA and CDR2 is FQGTGA in the germline V gene. The CDR3 is 15 amino acids. CDR3 DNA sequence: TGTGCCAGCAGCGCCCGCGAAGGTTGGGGAGAGACCCAGTACTTC. As protein: CASSAREGWGETQYF. Variable domain in full (rest from reference TRBV7-3 and TRBJ2-5): GAGVSQTPSNKVTEKGKYVELRCDPISGHTALYWYRQSLGQGPEFLIYFQGTGAADDSGLPNDRFFAVRPEGSVSTLKIQRTERGDSAVYLCASSAREGWGETQYFGPGTRLLVL.

The chain has TRBV3-1 and TRBJ1-5; TRBD1 aligns across 8 bases. Germline trimming cut 1 base from V and 4 bases from J; bases unmatched to any gene: 3. Germline CDR1 LGHDT, CDR2 YNNKEL (reference sequence). The CDR3 covers 15 residues. The CDR3 reads CASSQGDRRNQPQHF. As DNA, the CDR3 is TGTGCCAGCAGCCAAGGGGACAGGCGTAATCAGCCCCAGCATTTT.

The gene calls are TRBV7-2 and TRBJ2-5; D call uncertain. Per germline, CDR1 SGHTA and CDR2 FQGNSA. Trimming removed 5 bases at V and 1 base at J, with 14 bases between. CDR3 length: 15 amino acids. CDR3 bases: TGTGCCAGCAGCCGCCCCCCGGTCGTCCAAGAGACCCAGTACTTC. Protein: CASSRPPVVQETQYF.

This clonotype appeared many times. The V gene is TRBV19, the J gene TRBJ2-7, with 8 bases fitting TRBD1. This CDR3 spans 16 amino acids. V shed 5 bases and J 8 bases; nucleotides not matched to a gene: 17. In germline, CDR1 is LNHDA, CDR2 SQIVND (reference sequence). Here the CDR3 reads CASSPGDRRSALKQYF. In nucleotides, the CDR3 is TGTGCCAGTAGTCCCGGGGACAGGCGGTCCGCCCTAAAGCAGTACTTC.

This clonotype has more than one count but fewer than ten. The V call is TRBV25-1, the J call TRBJ2-1; tentative D call: TRBD1 (5 bases). CDR1 and CDR2 from the germline V gene are MGHDK and SYGVNS. The V end lost 3 bases, the J end lost 9 bases, and 12 bases lay between the germline ends. This CDR3 is built from 13 residues. The CDR3 coding sequence is TGTGCCAGCAGTGAGGCAGGGCTAGGTGAGCAGTTCTTC. Its protein product is CASSEAGLGEQFF.

At least ten counts were recorded for this clonotype. V usage is TRBV19 and J usage is TRBJ2-1; 10 nucleotides line up with TRBD1. After removal of 1 base from V and 9 bases from J, the junction contained 12 bases not matched to a gene. In germline, CDR1 is LNHDA, CDR2 SQIVND (reference sequence). The CDR3 covers 17 residues. CDR3 residues: CASSIGWTGGYDTEQFF. The CDR3 DNA sequence: TGTGCCAGTAGTATAGGCTGGACAGGGGGTTATGATACTGAGCAGTTCTTC.

This chain uses TRBV12-3 or TRBV12-4 with TRBJ1-1; the D is unclear. The CDR3 consists of 13 residues. Trimming shortened V by 4 bases and J by 6 bases, and 12 bases separated the two germline ends. The chain's CDR3 is CASSSGSGSEAFF. For the CDR3, the DNA is TGTGCCAGCAGTTCCGGGAGTGGGTCTGAAGCTTTCTTT.

The V and J genes are TRBV9 and TRBJ2-2; D call uncertain. Germline values: CDR1 SGDLS, CDR2 YYNGEE. V lost 1 base, J lost 7 bases, and 5 bases lay in between. The CDR3 contains 12 residues. The CDR3 DNA follows: TGTGCCAGCAGCGTATGGAACGGGGAGCTGTTTTTT. This sequence encodes CASSVWNGELFF.

This clonotype turned up a few times. J is TRBJ1-4 and V is TRBV18; 8 bases align to TRBD1. The junction had 5 bases not matched to a gene; V was cut back by 3 bases and J by 5 bases. CDR3 size: 15 residues. Germline V gives CDR1 KGHSH, CDR2 LQKENI. The CDR3 DNA is TGTGCCAGCTCACCCGGGACAGGCCGAAATGAAAAACTGTTTTTT. Residues: CASSPGTGRNEKLFF.

The J gene is TRBJ2-2, the V gene TRBV7-2; the D gene could be TRBD1 or TRBD2 (6 bases each). This CDR3 region has 13 residues. Trimming removed 6 bases from V and 6 bases from J, with 11 bases in between. CDR1 and CDR2 from the germline V gene are SGHTA and FQGNSA. CDR3 protein: CASRGGVSGELFF. For the CDR3, the DNA is TGTGCCAGCAGGGGGGGCGTTTCCGGGGAGCTGTTTTTT. Full variable domain (rest looked up from reference TRBV7-2 and TRBJ2-2): GAGVSQSPSNKVTEKGKDVELRCDPISGHTALYWYRQSLGQGLEFLIYFQGNSAPDKSGLPSDRFSAERTGGSVSTLTIQRTQQEDSAVYLCASRGGVSGELFFGEGSRLTVL.

This clonotype was detected ten times or more. The V call is TRBV4-2, the J call TRBJ2-3; TRBD2 aligns across 9 bases. The ends lost 0 bases at V and 4 bases at J; junction bases unmatched: 8. The germline CDR1 and CDR2 sequences are LGHNA and YNFKEQ. This CDR3 region has 17 residues. The CDR3 DNA follows: TGTGCCAGCAGCCAAGATGGGTCTAGCGGGGTAGCAGATACGCAGTATTTT. Translated, it gives CASSQDGSSGVADTQYF.

V and J are TRBV10-2 and TRBJ2-1; TRBD1 matches 7 bases. V shed 6 bases, J shed 9 bases, and the junction held 14 bases outside the gene matches. The CDR3 consists of 15 residues. Germline lookup yields CDR1 WSHSY and CDR2 SAAADI. The CDR3 here is CASRAGTAPRFEQFF. For the CDR3, the DNA is TGCGCCAGCAGAGCAGGGACAGCGCCCCGCTTTGAGCAGTTCTTC.

This chain joins TRBV29-1 and TRBJ2-1; TRBD1 matches at 11 bases. Trimming took 3 bases from V and 8 from J; bases not matched to a gene: 0. The germline CDR1 and CDR2 sequences are SQVTM and ANQGSEA. The CDR3 loop spans 12 amino acids. CDR3 nucleotide sequence: TGCAGCGTTGAGGGACAGGGGGATGAGCAGTTCTTC. Protein sequence: CSVEGQGDEQFF.

This chain uses TRBV19 with TRBJ2-2; tentatively, D is TRBD1 (6 bases). Germline lookup yields CDR1 LNHDA and CDR2 SQIVND (reference sequence). The ends were cut back, 5 bases at V and 1 base at J, with 8 bases in the middle. This CDR3 is 14 amino acids long. The CDR3 region is CASSQGWNTGELFF. Written as DNA, the CDR3 is TGTGCCAGTAGTCAGGGGTGGAACACCGGGGAGCTGTTTTTT. The complete variable domain, with remaining parts taken from reference TRBV19 and TRBJ2-2, reads DGGITQSPKYLFRKEGQNVTLSCEQNLNHDAMYWYRQDPGQGLRLIYYSQIVNDFQKGDIAEGYSVSREKKESFPLTVTSAQKNPTAFYLCASSQGWNTGELFFGEGSRLTVL.

This clonotype has just a few counts. This chain links TRBV7-2 with TRBJ2-5; 8 nucleotides align to TRBD2. The CDR3 is 17 residues long. Germline V gives CDR1 SGHTA, CDR2 FQGNSA. Trimming cost V 1 base and J 5 bases; bases outside gene matches: 12. The CDR3: CASSLVSGGGVEETQYF. CDR3 sequence (DNA): TGTGCCAGCAGCTTAGTATCGGGAGGGGGGGTGGAGGAGACCCAGTACTTC.

In the case of this clonotype: Possible read error: a much larger clone is one base away. This sequence joins TRBV3-1 and TRBJ1-6; tentative D call: TRBD1 (5 bases). The germline V gene has CDR1 LGHDT and CDR2 YNNKEL (reference sequence). Trimming pared 3 bases from V and 14 bases from J, leaving 23 bases between. The CDR3 runs 16 residues. As DNA, the CDR3 is TGTGCCAGCAGCCATGACGGGGGGTCTTATCCATCCACCCTCCACTTT. Translation: CASSHDGGSYPSTLHF.

The chain uses TRBV5-1 and TRBJ1-1; D unclear. Germline CDR1 is SGHRS and CDR2 is YFSETQ. This CDR3 region has 13 residues. Between the trimmed V and J ends, which lost 5 bases and 2 bases, there was a span of 10 bases. CDR3 amino acids: CASSWTSNTEAFF. DNA of the CDR3: TGCGCCAGCAGTTGGACGTCTAACACTGAAGCTTTCTTT.

The chain combines TRBV12-3 or TRBV12-4 with TRBJ2-7; 12 nucleotides match TRBD1. This CDR3 contains 15 residues. V gave up 5 bases and J gave up 4 bases; unmatched junction bases: 6. In nucleotides, the CDR3 is TGTGCCAGCAGTACCGGGACAGGGGGCACTTACGAGCAGTACTTC. It yields the protein CASSTGTGGTYEQYF.

The chain combines TRBV2 with TRBJ2-7; D unresolved. Trimming left V 8 bases short and J 3 bases short, with 14 bases between. Germline lookup yields CDR1 SNHLY and CDR2 FYNNEI. The CDR3 extends over 13 amino acids. The CDR3 is CASRQLLVYEQYF. The CDR3 DNA follows: TGTGCCAGCCGTCAACTCTTGGTCTACGAGCAGTACTTC.

This chain joins TRBV6-5 and TRBJ2-7, with D perhaps being TRBD1 or TRBD2 (5 bases each). Germline V gene lookup returns CDR1 MNHEY and CDR2 SVGAGI. V lost 8 bases and J 3 bases, leaving 17 bases between the germline ends. The CDR3 extends over 14 amino acids. CDR3 loop: CASGRRRRGYEQYF. DNA for the CDR3: TGTGCCAGCGGCCGGAGGCGAAGGGGCTACGAGCAGTACTTC.

V and J are TRBV20-1 and TRBJ2-6; D remains ambiguous. The CDR3 is 13 amino acids. V lost 3 bases, J lost 1 base, and 4 bases lay in between. Germline-derived CDR1 and CDR2 are DFQATT and SNEGSKA (reference sequence). Here the CDR3 reads CSASISGANVLTF. Here the CDR3 DNA reads TGCAGTGCTAGTATATCTGGGGCCAACGTCCTGACTTTC.

The CDR3 here is CASSLSRGAANQPQHF. CDR3 nucleotide sequence: TGTGCCAGCAGCTTAAGCCGCGGGGCGGCCAATCAGCCCCAGCATTTT. The rearrangement links TRBV24-1 to TRBJ1-5, with D perhaps matching TRBD1 (5 bases). V gave up 11 bases and J gave up 3 bases, with 22 bases separating them. Germline V gene lookup returns CDR1 KGHDR and CDR2 SFDVKD. This CDR3 contains 16 residues.

The gene calls are TRBV6-1 and TRBJ1-2; 8 nucleotides match TRBD1. The V gene end was trimmed by 0 bases and the J gene end by 6 bases; junction bases not matched to a gene: 6. The CDR3 has 15 amino acids. Germline loops: CDR1 MNHNS, CDR2 SASEGT. The CDR3 here is CASSEAFGQGDGYTF. As DNA, the CDR3 is TGTGCCAGCAGTGAAGCTTTTGGACAGGGTGATGGCTACACCTTC.

A note on this clonotype: The conserved final phenylalanine or tryptophan is absent from the CDR3, which likely points to a read error. The CDR3 sequence: CATSRDSLANSPLHS. The CDR3 nucleotides read TGTGCCACCAGCAGAGATAGTCTGGCAAATTCACCCCTCCACTCT. This rearrangement joins TRBV15 to TRBJ1-6, with D uncertain. Germline V gives CDR1 LNHNV, CDR2 YYDKDF (reference sequence). The V gene lost 0 bases and the J gene lost 7 bases, with 10 bases spanning the gap. The CDR3 is made up of 15 amino acids.

The gene calls are TRBV20-1 and TRBJ2-7, with 7 bases identical to TRBD2. The CDR3 has 15 residues. Germline CDR1 reads DFQATT; CDR2 reads SNEGSKA (reference sequence). J gave up 5 bases and V 0 bases, and 10 bases lay outside the gene matches. The chain's CDR3 is CSARDGRAGVHEQYF. The CDR3 DNA reads TGCAGTGCTAGAGATGGGAGGGCAGGAGTCCACGAGCAGTACTTC.

V and J are TRBV7-2 and TRBJ2-5; 7 positions match TRBD1. The length of the CDR3 is 17 residues. Germline loops: CDR1 SGHTA, CDR2 FQGNSA. V lost 1 base and J lost 5; bases outside the gene matches: 13. Written as DNA, the CDR3 is TGTGCCAGCAGCTTAGACCCTTTCAGAACAGGGGTTGAGACCCAGTACTTC. Translation: CASSLDPFRTGVETQYF. The entire variable domain, with the rest obtained from reference TRBV7-2 and TRBJ2-5, is as follows: GAGVSQSPSNKVTEKGKDVELRCDPISGHTALYWYRQSLGQGLEFLIYFQGNSAPDKSGLPSDRFSAERTGGSVSTLTIQRTQQEDSAVYLCASSLDPFRTGVETQYFGPGTRLLVL.

Turning to this clonotype: The junction does not match germline at one end; this may be a read error. CDR3 region: CASSEGGNSRETQYF. As DNA, the CDR3 is TGTGCTAGCAGCGAGGGGGGCAACTCCCGAGAGACCCAGTACTTC. This chain joins TRBV7-7 and TRBJ2-5; perhaps D is TRBD1 or TRBD2 (6 bases each). This CDR3 is built from 15 residues. Germline V gene sequence: CDR1 SSHAT, CDR2 FNYEAQ (reference sequence).